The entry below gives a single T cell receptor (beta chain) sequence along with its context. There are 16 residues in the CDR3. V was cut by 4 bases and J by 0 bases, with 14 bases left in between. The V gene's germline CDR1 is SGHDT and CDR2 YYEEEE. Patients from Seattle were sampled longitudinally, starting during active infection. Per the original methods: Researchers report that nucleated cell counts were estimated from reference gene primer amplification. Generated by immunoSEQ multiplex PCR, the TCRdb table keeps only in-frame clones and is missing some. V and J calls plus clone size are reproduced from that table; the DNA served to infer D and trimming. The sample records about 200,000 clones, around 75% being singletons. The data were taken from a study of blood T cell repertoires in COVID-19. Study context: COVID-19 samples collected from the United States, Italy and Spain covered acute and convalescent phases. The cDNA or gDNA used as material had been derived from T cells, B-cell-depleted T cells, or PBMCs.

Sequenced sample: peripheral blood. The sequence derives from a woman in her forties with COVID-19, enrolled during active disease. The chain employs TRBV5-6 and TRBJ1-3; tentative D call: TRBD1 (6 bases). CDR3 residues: CASSNLQGNSGNTIYF. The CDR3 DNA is TGTGCCAGCAGCAATCTACAGGGAAACTCTGGAAACACCATATATTTT.